This is a list of T cell receptor beta chains from one sample in a study of CD8 T cells in ankylosing spondylitis. TCRdb used MiXCR to reprocess the 5' RACE reads, holding one entry per CDR3 protein. The data show 300,000 to 400,000 distinct CDR3 sequences, more than 20% seen once. Sequencing input: blood, either unsorted or a sorted T cell fraction (not recorded which). These TCRs come from a male donor with ankylosing spondylitis. The conserved cysteine and the conserved F or W are not part of the CDR3 here.

v_call	j_call	cdr3_aa
TRBV6-5	TRBJ2-1	ASSLDRGLYNEQF
TRBV2	TRBJ2-1	ASSAGTSPINEQF
TRBV18	TRBJ1-1	ASSLSGGVNTEAF
TRBV5-1	TRBJ2-1	ASSLVGGLSHEQF
TRBV7-9	TRBJ1-1	ASSFAGTGGVMVEAF
TRBV12-3/TRBV12-4	TRBJ2-7	ASSLRQHYEQY
TRBV9	TRBJ2-4	ASSVASGSVTAKNIQY
TRBV6-5	TRBJ2-5	ASSYSKDREWETQY
TRBV4-3	TRBJ1-1	ASSQEPGPSNTEAF
TRBV28	TRBJ2-3	ASSFGLVADTQY
TRBV7-3	TRBJ2-2	ASSLTGKTGELF
TRBV20-1	TRBJ2-2	SARDPFSGPTGELF
TRBV15	TRBJ1-4	ATSRDFGTSV
TRBV3-1	TRBJ2-2	ASTSGGTGELF
TRBV5-5	TRBJ2-1	ASSLGLSISGRVNEQF
TRBV15	TRBJ2-1	ATSRDGWGNEQF
TRBV5-1	TRBJ2-1	ASSLVQGSVWNEQF
TRBV20-1	TRBJ2-2	SAASGRVTGELF
TRBV5-1	TRBJ2-3	ASSFSTGRSTDTQY
TRBV7-8	TRBJ2-2	ASSFRLAGVIGELF
TRBV5-1	TRBJ2-1	ASSSGRTRERNEQF
TRBV7-7	TRBJ2-1	ASSPDRYNEQF
TRBV5-8	TRBJ2-1	ASSLEGTLEGEQF
TRBV7-3	TRBJ2-5	ASSLEGGQETQY
TRBV12-3/TRBV12-4	TRBJ1-2	ASSLRTGSGVAVGYT
TRBV19	TRBJ2-1	ASSLTRNEQF
TRBV3-1	TRBJ2-7	ASSQDGQYYEQY
TRBV5-1	TRBJ1-6	ASSASSSYNSPLH
TRBV24-1	TRBJ2-1	ASPGGRLVEQF
TRBV15	TRBJ1-3	ATSRGVPRSGNTIY
TRBV20-1	TRBJ2-3	SAYSGTSGTDTQY
TRBV20-1	TRBJ1-1	SASKVRTGPTEAF
TRBV10-3	TRBJ1-2	AISEGQGLNYGYT
TRBV20-1	TRBJ2-7	SARGNGAEQY
TRBV5-1	TRBJ2-1	ASSSGPPNEQF
TRBV11-2	TRBJ2-1	ASSPLGLAYNEQF